This T cell receptor beta chain was sequenced during a study of cytomegalovirus exposure and HLA in healthy donors. Findings and limits, study-wide: The productive fraction for most TCR beta V segments was about 90% or about 30% in an earlier analysis. The authors later found most CMV-associated TCR beta chains appeared HLA-restricted. DRB1 showed the most TCR associations and HLA-C the fewest in a later analysis, as rates varied by HLA locus.

The V end lost 4 bases, the J end lost 8 bases, and 17 bases lay between the germline ends. The CDR3 contains 14 residues. Germline V gene sequence: CDR1 MNHEY, CDR2 SVGAGI. Use of 60 Vbeta and 13 Jbeta primers characterized the PCR. Authors' analysis steps: Approximately 87 million unique TCR beta chains, roughly 11 million shared, were counted in a later analysis. TCRdb keeps only in-frame clones here, not all; method: immunoSEQ multiplex PCR. V, J and clone size are those of that table, while D and trimming were read from the DNA. The table records 150,000 to 200,000 clones, about 88% of them present only once. As concerns this clone: Its antigen is unknown.

Sequenced: PBMCs. The sequence came from a woman aged 18-29 years in good health and CMV-seronegative. J is TRBJ1-2 and V is TRBV6-5; possibly TRBD1 for D (5 bases). CDR3 bases: TGTGCCAGCAGTTCGTTCCAGGGTTCTCGGGGCTACACCTTC. It encodes CASSSFQGSRGYTF.